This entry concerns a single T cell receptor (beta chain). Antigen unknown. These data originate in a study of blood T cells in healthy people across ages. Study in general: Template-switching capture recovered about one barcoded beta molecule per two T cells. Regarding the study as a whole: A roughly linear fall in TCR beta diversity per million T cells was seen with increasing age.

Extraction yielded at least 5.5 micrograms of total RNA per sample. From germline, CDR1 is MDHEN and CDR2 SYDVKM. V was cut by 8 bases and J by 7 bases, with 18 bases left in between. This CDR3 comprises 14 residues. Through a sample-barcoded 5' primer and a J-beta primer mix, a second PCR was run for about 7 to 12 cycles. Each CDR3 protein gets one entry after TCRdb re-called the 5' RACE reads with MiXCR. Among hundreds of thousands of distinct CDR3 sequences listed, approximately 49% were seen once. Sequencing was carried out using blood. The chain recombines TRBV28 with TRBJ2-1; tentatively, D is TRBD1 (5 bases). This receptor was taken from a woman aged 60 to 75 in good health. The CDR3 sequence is CASGSQDIGNEQFF. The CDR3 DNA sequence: TGTGCCAGCGGAAGCCAGGACATCGGGAATGAGCAGTTCTTC.